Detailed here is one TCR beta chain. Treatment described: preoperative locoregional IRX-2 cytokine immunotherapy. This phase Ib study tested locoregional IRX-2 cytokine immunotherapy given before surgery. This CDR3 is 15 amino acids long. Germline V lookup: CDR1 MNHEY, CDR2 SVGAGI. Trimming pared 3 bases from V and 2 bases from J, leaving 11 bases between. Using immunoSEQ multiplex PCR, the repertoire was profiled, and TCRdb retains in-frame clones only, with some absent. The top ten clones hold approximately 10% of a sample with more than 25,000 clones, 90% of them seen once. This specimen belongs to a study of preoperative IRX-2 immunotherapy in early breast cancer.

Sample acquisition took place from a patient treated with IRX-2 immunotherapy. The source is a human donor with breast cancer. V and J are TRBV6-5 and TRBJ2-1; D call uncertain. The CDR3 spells CASSYRPTTYNEQFF. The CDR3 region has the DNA TGTGCCAGCAGTTATAGACCGACCACCTACAATGAGCAGTTCTTC.